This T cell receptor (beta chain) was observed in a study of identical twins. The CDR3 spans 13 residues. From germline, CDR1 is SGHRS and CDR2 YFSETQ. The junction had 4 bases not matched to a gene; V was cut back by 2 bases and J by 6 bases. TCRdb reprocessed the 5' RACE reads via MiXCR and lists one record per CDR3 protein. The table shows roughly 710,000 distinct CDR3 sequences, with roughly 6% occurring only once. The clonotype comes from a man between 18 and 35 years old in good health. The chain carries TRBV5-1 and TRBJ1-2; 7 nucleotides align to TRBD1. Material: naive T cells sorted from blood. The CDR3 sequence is CASSLATGNGYTF. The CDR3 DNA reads TGCGCCAGCAGCTTAGCGACAGGGAATGGCTACACCTTC.